This T cell receptor (beta chain) originates from a study of shared clonotypes between healthy human individuals. For the study at large: The donor pool was made up of two women and three men aged 18 to 49.

Germline CDR1 is SGDLS and CDR2 is YYNGEE. The V gene end was trimmed by 4 bases and the J gene end by 5 bases; junction bases not matched to a gene: 14. The CDR3 totals 17 residues. The authors distributed each subset's genomic DNA evenly over several immunoSEQ plates. When replicate PCRs were run on sorted subsets, they used around 200 ng DNA, roughly 30,000 T cell genomes. Repertoires were generated with immunoSEQ multiplex PCR, while TCRdb's copy carries only in-frame clones and drops some. The table has 1,400,000 or so clones, 98% to 99% seen once. What was sequenced was naive CD4+ T cells sorted from blood. Subset specified: CD45RA+ positively selected. This receptor was taken from a man younger than 40 in good health. This chain connects TRBV9 to TRBJ2-2, with 7 bases aligning to TRBD2. As DNA, the CDR3 is TGTGCCAGCAGCCCAATCTCGGGGGGTTTAGCAACCGGGGAGCTGTTTTTT. Its protein is CASSPISGGLATGELFF. The full variable domain, its missing parts supplied by reference TRBV9 and TRBJ2-2, is DSGVTQTPKHLITATGQRVTLRCSPRSGDLSVYWYQQSLDQGLQFLIQYYNGEERAKGNILERFSAQQFPDLHSELNLSSLELGDSALYFCASSPISGGLATGELFFGEGSRLTVL.